This T cell receptor (beta chain) was observed in a study of T cells after yellow fever vaccination (dated by TCRdb to between 2018 and 2020). Regarding the research as a whole: The SMART-Seq v4 Ultra Low Input RNA kit was used to prepare libraries from fractions with low cell numbers. Blood samples were taken at several timepoints before and after primary and secondary immunization, and bulk PBMC replicates and cell subsets were isolated. Two healthy male donors, one aged 18 to 29 and one aged 30 to 40 years, were included in the cohort. Bulk TCR alpha and beta repertoires were sequenced longitudinally to track T-cell clones before and after primary and booster YFV17D yellow fever vaccination.

Reading the label with the study, this specimen's treatment or condition is: live attenuated yellow fever vaccine strain. At every blood-draw timepoint, two biological replicates of bulk PBMCs were collected. PBMCs were isolated from peripheral blood using a standard Ficoll-Paque protocol. TriZol was used to extract RNA from bulk PBMCs, CD4 and CD8 fractions, and dextramer-positive and dextramer-negative fractions. TCR cDNA was made using 5'RACE template switching, a step that added a universal primer site and unique molecular identifiers. Priming for cDNA synthesis came from both the TCR alpha and TCR beta constant segments. Two PCR steps were used to amplify libraries, with sample barcodes and sequencing adapters being added in the second step. Sequencing of libraries was performed on Illumina HiSeq 2500 (2x100 bp) or NovaSeq (2x150 bp). Concerning the study's data processing: Reads were demultiplexed and collapsed into UMI consensus sequences with MIGEC, and V(D)J alignment was performed with MiXCR. Clonotypes responding to the vaccine were identified with edgeR on replicate PBMC samples, with the criteria of FDR below 0.01 and a log2 fold change above 5 up to day 15. Each bulk clonotype received a CD4 or CD8 identity based on whether the sequenced CD4 or CD8 repertoire contained that clonotype at higher abundance. Through fastp at Q25 and MiXCR, TCRdb rebuilt clones from the public reads, retaining in-frame beta chains. Duplicate CDR3 protein sequences are folded into a single record with the most common DNA and genes. In this record, the V and J calls reflect TCRdb's handling and not the investigators' own analysis. A total of 310,000 or so distinct CDR3 sequences appear in this sample, around 7% of them only once. Of the sample, 18% is held by the ten largest clones.

Only a few counts were recorded for this clonotype. Its antigen specificity is not known. The record has no base qualities; no much larger clone is one base away. What the study reported, not specific to this receptor: A small fraction of clonotypes showed up in both the CD4 and CD8 compartments, probably as a result of convergent recombination. The secondary T-cell response was found to be weaker but faster than the primary response, with a peak reached on day 5 rather than on day 15. Because abundant contaminating clonotypes from the bulk population could be contained in FACS-sorted repertoires, computational filtering was required. After the booster, most of the clones that had expanded following primary vaccination were detected again (almost 98% of CD4 and 80% to 90% of CD8), which suggests that memory was broadly maintained. Because only two donors were included in the study, the extent to which the findings can be generalized is limited.

Per the germline V gene (reference sequence), SGHNT is the CDR1 and YYREEE is the CDR2. The CDR3, from cysteine to phenylalanine, totals 13 residues. The DNA shown is the 39-base CDR3, in frame from base 1. V is reduced by 6 bases and J by 2 bases, leaving a spacing of 10 bases between them. The origin of this receptor is a man aged 18-30 years who received the YFV17D yellow fever vaccine. This specimen was PBMCs, taken about 41 days after the first yellow fever vaccination. This receptor chain uses TRBV5-4 and TRBJ2-3; the D gene is possibly TRBD1 or TRBD2, with 6 bases matching each. The CDR3 amino acid sequence is: CASTGANTDTQYF. The sequenced DNA is TGTGCCAGCACGGGGGCGAACACAGATACGCAGTATTTT.